The T cell receptor beta chain described here comes from a study of T cells in Graves' hyperthyroidism and ophthalmopathy. Researchers amplified the TCR beta CDR3 regions from RNA transcripts. Researchers ran a first-round RT-PCR on the TCR CDR3 using the HTBI primer set. TCRdb reprocessed the multiplex PCR reads with MiXCR, giving one entry per CDR3 protein. The sample holds approximately 620,000 distinct CDR3 sequences; roughly 15% are singletons and the top ten take more than 3%. V lost 0 bases and J lost 6; bases outside the gene matches: 9. Germline CDR1 reads SGHAT; CDR2 reads FQNNGV. This CDR3 is 17 amino acids long. Clinical Activity Scores of at least 3, NOSPECS grades of at least 4 and durations under 3 months characterized ophthalmopathy patients. This clonotype came up many times.

The V call is TRBV11-2, the J call TRBJ2-3; 10 nucleotides align to TRBD2. Sequences were obtained from blood. The sequence derives from a middle-aged woman with Graves' ophthalmopathy. The CDR3 DNA reads TGTGCCAGCAGCTTAGAGCCCGGACTAGCGGCAGAGGATACGCAGTATTTT. This translates into CASSLEPGLAAEDTQYF. The entire variable domain, with the rest obtained from reference TRBV11-2 and TRBJ2-3, is as follows: EAGVAQSPRYKIIEKRQSVAFWCNPISGHATLYWYQQILGQGPKLLIQFQNNGVVDDSQLPKDRFSAERLKGVDSTLKIQPAKLEDSAVYLCASSLEPGLAAEDTQYFGPGTRLTVL.